This T cell receptor (beta chain) was captured by sequencing in a study of T cell repertoires in cytomegalovirus infection. This clonotype was picked up many times. TCRdb used MiXCR to reprocess the reads, holding one entry per CDR3 protein. The sample contains around 300,000 distinct CDR3 sequences, roughly 26% of which appear only once. The material sequenced was PBMCs. This clonotype was sampled from a human donor in good health (CMV status not recorded). Some clones in this sample may be carry-over from other donors' samples.

This CDR3 is CASSPQGGLTDTQYF. The CDR3 DNA is TGTGCCAGCAGCCCCCAGGGGGGCCTCACAGATACGCAGTATTTT. The genes are TRBV7-2 and TRBJ2-3, with a weak D call TRBD1 (7 bases). This CDR3 comprises 15 residues. Germline V gene sequence: CDR1 SGHTA, CDR2 FQGNSA. The V gene lost 5 bases and the J gene lost 2 bases, with 14 bases spanning the gap.